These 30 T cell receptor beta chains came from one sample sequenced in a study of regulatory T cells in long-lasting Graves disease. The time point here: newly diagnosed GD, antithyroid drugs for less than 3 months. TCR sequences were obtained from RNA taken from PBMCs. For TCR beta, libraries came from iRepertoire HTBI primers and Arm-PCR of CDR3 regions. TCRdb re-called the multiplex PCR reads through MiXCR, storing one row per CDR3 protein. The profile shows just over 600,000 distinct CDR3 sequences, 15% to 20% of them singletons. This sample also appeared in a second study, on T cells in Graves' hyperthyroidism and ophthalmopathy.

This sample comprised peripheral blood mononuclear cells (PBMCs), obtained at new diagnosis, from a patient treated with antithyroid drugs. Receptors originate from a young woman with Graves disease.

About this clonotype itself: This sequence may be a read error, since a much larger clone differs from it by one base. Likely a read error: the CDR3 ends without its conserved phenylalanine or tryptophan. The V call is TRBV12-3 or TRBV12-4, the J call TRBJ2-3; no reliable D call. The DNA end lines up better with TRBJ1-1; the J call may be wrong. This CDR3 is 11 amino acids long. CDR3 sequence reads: CASSWYPEAFL. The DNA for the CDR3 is TGTGCCAGCAGTTGGTATCCTGAAGCTTTCCTT.

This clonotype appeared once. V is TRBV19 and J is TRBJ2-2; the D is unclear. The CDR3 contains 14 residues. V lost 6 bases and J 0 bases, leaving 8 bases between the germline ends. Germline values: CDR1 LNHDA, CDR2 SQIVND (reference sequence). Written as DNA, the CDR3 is TGTGCCAGTAGATACCTAACGAACACCGGGGAGCTGTTTTTT. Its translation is CASRYLTNTGELFF.

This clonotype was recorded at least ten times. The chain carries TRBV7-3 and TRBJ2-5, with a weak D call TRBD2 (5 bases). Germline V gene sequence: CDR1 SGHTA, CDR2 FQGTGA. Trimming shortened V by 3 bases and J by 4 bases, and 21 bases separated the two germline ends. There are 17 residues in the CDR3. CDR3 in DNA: TGTGCCAGCAGCTTCCGCTTACTCCGGGGTTATCGAGAGACCCAGTACTTC. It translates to CASSFRLLRGYRETQYF.

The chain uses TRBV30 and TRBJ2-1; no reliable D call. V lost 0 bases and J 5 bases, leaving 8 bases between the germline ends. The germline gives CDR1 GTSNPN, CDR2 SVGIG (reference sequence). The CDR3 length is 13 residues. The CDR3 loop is CAWSVHVNNEQFF. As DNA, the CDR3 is TGTGCCTGGAGTGTACACGTCAACAATGAGCAGTTCTTC.

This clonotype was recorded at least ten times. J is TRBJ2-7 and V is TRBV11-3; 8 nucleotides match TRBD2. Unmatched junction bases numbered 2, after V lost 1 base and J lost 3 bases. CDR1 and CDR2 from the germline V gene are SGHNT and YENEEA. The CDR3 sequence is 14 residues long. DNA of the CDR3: TGTGCCAGCAGCTTAGCGGGAGGGATCTACGAGCAGTACTTC. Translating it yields CASSLAGGIYEQYF.

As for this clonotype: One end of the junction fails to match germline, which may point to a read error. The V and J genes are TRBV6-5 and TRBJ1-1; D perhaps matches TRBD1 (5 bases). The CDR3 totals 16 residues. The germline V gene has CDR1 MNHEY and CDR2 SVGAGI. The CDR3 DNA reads TGTGCCAGCAGTTCAAAGGGACTCTATTCGTGGACTGAGGCTTTCTTT. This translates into CASSSKGLYSWTEAFF.

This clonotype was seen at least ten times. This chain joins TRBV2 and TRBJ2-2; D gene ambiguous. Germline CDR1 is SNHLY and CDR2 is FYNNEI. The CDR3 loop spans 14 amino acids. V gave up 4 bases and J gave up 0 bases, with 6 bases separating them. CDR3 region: CASSGSANTGELFF. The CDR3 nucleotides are TGTGCCAGCAGTGGGTCTGCGAACACCGGGGAGCTGTTTTTT.

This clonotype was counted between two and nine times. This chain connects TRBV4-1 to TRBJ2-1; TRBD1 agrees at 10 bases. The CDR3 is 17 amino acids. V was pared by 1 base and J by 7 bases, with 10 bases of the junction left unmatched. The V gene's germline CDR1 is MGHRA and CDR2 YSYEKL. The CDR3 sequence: CASSQGGQGVTSNEQFF. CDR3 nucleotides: TGCGCCAGCAGCCAAGGAGGACAGGGGGTTACTAGTAATGAGCAGTTCTTC.

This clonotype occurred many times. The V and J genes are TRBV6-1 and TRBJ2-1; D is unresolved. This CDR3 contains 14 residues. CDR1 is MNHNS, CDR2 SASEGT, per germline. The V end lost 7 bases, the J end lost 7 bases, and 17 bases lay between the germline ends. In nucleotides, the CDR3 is TGTGCCAGCATGCACCAGACCGCGAGTAATGAGCAGTTCTTC. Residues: CASMHQTASNEQFF.

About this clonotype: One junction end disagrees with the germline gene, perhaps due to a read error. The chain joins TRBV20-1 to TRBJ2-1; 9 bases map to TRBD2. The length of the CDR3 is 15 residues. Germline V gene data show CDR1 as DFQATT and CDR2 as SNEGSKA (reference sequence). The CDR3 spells CSARGPGLARDEQSF. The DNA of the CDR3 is TGCAGTGCTAGAGGACCGGGACTAGCAAGGGATGAGCAGTCCTTC.

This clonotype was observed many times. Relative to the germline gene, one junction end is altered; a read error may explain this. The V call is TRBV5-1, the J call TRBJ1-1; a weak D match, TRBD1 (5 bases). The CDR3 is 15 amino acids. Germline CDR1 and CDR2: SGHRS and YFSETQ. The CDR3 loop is CASSPKDIFDTEAFF. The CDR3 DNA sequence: TGTGCCAGCAGCCCAAAGGACATTTTTGATACTGAAGCTTTCTTT.

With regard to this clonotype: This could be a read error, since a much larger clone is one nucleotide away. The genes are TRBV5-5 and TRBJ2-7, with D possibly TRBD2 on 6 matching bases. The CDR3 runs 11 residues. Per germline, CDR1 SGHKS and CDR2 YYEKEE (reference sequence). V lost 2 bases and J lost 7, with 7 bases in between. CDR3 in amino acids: CASSLGREQYF. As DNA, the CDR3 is TGTGCCAGCAGCTTAGGGAGGGAGCAGTACTTC.

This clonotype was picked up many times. CDR3 nucleotides: TGTGCCAGCAGCAAACCCCGAGCGGGAGGTGTCGGGGAGCTGTTTTTT. Translation: CASSKPRAGGVGELFF. J is TRBJ2-2 and V is TRBV7-2, with TRBD2 identical over 9 bases. Germline assignment: CDR1 SGHTA and CDR2 FQGNSA. The CDR3 spans 16 residues. V gave up 5 bases and J gave up 7 bases; unmatched junction bases: 11.

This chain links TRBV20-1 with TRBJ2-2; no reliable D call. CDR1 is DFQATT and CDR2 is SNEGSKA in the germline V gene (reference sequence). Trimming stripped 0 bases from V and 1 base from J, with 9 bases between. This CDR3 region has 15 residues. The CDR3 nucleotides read TGCAGTGCTAGAGAAGACGGCCGGAACACCGGGGAGCTGTTTTTT. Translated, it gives CSAREDGRNTGELFF.

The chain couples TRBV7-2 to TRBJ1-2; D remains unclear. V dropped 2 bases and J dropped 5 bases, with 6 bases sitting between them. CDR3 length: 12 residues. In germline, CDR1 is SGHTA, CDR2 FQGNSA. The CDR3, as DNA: TGTGCCAGCAGCTTACTTCATTATGGCTACACCTTC. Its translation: CASSLLHYGYTF.

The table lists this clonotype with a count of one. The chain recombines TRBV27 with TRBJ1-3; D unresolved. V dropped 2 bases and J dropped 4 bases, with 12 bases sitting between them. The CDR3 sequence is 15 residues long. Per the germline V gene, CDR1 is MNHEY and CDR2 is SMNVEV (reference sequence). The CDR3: CASSLGVDSGNTIYF. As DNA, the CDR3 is TGTGCCAGCAGTTTAGGCGTGGATTCCGGAAACACCATATATTTT.

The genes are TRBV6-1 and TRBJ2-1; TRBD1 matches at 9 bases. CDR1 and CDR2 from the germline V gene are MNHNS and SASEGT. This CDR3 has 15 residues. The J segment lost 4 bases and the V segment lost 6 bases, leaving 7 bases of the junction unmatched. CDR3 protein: CASSDMTGGYNEQFF. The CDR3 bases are TGTGCCAGCAGCGATATGACAGGGGGGTACAATGAGCAGTTCTTC.

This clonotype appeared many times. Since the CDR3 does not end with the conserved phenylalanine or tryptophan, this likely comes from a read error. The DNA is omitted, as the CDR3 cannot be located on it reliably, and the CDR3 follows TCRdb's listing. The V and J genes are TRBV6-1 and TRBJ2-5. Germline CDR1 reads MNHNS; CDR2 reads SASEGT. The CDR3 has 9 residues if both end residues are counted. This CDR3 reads CATNPTRHL.

The CDR3 sequence is CASGPRRGGGADGYEQYF. The CDR3 DNA sequence: TGTGCCAGCGGCCCCCGACGGGGGGGGGGCGCTGACGGGTACGAGCAGTACTTC. This chain connects TRBV7-9 to TRBJ2-7; TRBD2 agrees at 8 bases. The trim removed 8 bases at V and 4 bases at J, leaving 22 bases unmatched. CDR1 is SEHNR, CDR2 FQNEAQ, per germline (reference sequence). The CDR3 spans 18 residues.

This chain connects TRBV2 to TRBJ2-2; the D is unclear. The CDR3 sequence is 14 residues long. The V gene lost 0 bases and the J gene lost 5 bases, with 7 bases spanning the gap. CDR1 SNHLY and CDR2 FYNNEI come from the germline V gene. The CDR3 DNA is TGTGCCAGCAGTGAAGCACCTTATACCGGGGAGCTGTTTTTT. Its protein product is CASSEAPYTGELFF.

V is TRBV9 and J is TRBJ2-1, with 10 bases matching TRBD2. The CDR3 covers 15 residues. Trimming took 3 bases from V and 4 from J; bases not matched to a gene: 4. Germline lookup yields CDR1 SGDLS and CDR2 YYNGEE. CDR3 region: CASSETSGTYNEQFF. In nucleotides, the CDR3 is TGTGCCAGCAGCGAAACTAGCGGGACTTACAATGAGCAGTTCTTC.

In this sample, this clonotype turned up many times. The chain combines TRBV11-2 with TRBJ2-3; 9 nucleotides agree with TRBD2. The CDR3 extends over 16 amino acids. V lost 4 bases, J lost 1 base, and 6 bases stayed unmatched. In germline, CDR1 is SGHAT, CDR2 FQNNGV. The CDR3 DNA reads TGTGCCAGCAGCTCGGTAGCGGGAGACCGCACAGATACGCAGTATTTT. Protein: CASSSVAGDRTDTQYF.

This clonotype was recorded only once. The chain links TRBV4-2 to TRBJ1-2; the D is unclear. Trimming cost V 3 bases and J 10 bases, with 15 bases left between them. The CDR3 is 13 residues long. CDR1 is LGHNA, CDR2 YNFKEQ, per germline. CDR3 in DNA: TGTGCCAGCAGCCAGGGCGGGGATAGAGACTACACCTTC. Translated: CASSQGGDRDYTF.

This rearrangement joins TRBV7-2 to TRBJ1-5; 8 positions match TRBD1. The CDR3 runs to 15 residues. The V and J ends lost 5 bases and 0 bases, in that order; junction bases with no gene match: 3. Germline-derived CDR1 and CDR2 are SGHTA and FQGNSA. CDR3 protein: CASSKTGGSNQPQHF. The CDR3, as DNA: TGTGCCAGCAGCAAAACAGGGGGTAGCAATCAGCCCCAGCATTTT.

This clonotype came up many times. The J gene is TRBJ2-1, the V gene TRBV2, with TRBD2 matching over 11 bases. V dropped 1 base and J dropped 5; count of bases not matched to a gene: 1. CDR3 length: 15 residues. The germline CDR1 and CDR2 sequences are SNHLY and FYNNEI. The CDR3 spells CASSEGTSGHNEQFF. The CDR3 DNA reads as TGTGCCAGCAGTGAAGGGACTAGCGGGCACAATGAGCAGTTCTTC.

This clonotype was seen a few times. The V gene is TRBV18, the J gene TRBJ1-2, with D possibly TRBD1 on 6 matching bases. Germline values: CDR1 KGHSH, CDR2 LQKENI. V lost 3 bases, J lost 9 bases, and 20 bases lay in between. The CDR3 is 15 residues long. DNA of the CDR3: TGTGCCAGCTCACCCTCGTTTTTGGACAGTGGGAGCTACACCTTC. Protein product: CASSPSFLDSGSYTF.

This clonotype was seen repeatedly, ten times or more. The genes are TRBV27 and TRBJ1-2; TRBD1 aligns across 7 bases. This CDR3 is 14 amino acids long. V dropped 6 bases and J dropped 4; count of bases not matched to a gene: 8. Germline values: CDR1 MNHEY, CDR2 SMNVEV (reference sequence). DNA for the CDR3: TGTGCCAGCAGGAGACAGGGAGGAGGCTATGGCTACACCTTC. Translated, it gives CASRRQGGGYGYTF.

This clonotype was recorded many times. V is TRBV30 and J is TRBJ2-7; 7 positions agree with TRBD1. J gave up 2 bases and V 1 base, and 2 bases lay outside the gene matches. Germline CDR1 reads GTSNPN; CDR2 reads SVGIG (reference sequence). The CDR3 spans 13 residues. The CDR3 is CAWSGGQPYEQYF. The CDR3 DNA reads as TGTGCCTGGAGTGGGGGACAGCCCTACGAGCAGTACTTC.

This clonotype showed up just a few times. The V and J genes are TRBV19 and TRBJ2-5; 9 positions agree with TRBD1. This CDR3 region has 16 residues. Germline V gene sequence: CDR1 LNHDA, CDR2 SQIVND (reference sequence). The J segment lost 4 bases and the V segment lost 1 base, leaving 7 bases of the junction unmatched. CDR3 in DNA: TGTGCCAGTAGTATAGTTACAGGGGGCGCGAGAGAGACCCAGTACTTC. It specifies CASSIVTGGARETQYF.

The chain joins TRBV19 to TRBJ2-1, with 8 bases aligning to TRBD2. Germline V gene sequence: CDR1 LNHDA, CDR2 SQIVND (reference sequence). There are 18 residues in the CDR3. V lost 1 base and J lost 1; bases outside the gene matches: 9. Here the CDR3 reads CASSIVLLAGGSYNEQFF. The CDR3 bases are TGTGCCAGTAGTATAGTATTGCTAGCGGGTGGTTCCTACAATGAGCAGTTCTTC.